Sequencing of this T cell receptor (beta chain) was carried out in a study of beta chain features in type 1 diabetes. General study findings and limits: In the patient group, naive, central memory and Treg TCRB repertoires seemed more alike than in the healthy donor group.

As every portion of the isolated RNA was reverse transcribed, the sequencing read expressed TCRB transcripts. Approximately 3.6 million reads, on average, came from each naive, central memory and regulatory T cell sample. The assay was immunoSEQ multiplex PCR, and TCRdb's table has in-frame clones only and misses some. This sample has almost 250,000 clones, with 12% to 15% found just once. As regards this clone: Its antigen is unknown.

This receptor was taken from a woman aged 40-49 years in good health. Material for sequencing was naive CD4+ T cells from blood.

CDR3 protein: CASSYFDDADTEAFF. CDR3 in DNA: TGTGCCAGCAGTTACTTCGACGACGCGGACACTGAAGCTTTCTTT. The rearrangement uses TRBV6-5 and TRBJ1-1; D gene ambiguous. Trimming stripped 1 base from V and 3 bases from J, with 12 bases between. The CDR3 has 15 residues. CDR1 is MNHEY and CDR2 is SVGAGI in the germline V gene.